This passage covers 11 T cell receptor beta chains from one sample sequenced in a study of vaccination and CD4 T cells after COVID-19. Time point denoted: late sampling 161 to 241 days after vaccination in a few convalescent patients. One entry per CDR3 protein results from TCRdb running MiXCR on the PCR reads. The sample gives approximately 30,000 distinct CDR3 sequences, 51% of which show up once; over 4.5% is in the top ten. The sample here was CD4+ T cells from blood, taken about 7 months after SARS-CoV-2 vaccination. Source of these receptors: a human donor who had recovered from COVID-19.

V is TRBV20-1 and J is TRBJ2-7; 7 bases are shared with TRBD2. CDR3 length: 11 residues. CDR1 and CDR2 from the germline V gene are DFQATT and SNEGSKA (reference sequence). CDR3: CMTMGGDEQYF. CDR3 nucleotide sequence: TGCATGACTATGGGGGGGGACGAGCAGTACTTC.

Written as DNA, the CDR3 is TGTGCCAGCAGTGCCCGGGGATCTCAGTCCATATATTTT. Translating gives CASSARGSQSIYF. The V gene is TRBV6-1, the J gene TRBJ1-3; D gene unclear. This CDR3 is 13 amino acids long. V was pared by 4 bases and J by 11 bases, with 15 bases between. In germline, CDR1 is MNHNS, CDR2 SASEGT.

The genes are TRBV4-3 and TRBJ2-3; 10 bases line up with TRBD1. This CDR3 is built from 17 residues. V lost 5 bases and J lost 1; bases outside the gene matches: 9. Germline CDR1 LGHNA, CDR2 YSLEER. The CDR3 sequence: CASSCLDGTGGTDTQYF. The CDR3 DNA sequence: TGCGCCAGCAGCTGCCTAGACGGGACAGGGGGCACAGATACGCAGTATTTT.

V and J are TRBV20-1 and TRBJ1-1; D uncertain. V lost 4 bases and J 5 bases, leaving 8 bases between the germline ends. The germline gives CDR1 DFQATT, CDR2 SNEGSKA (reference sequence). The CDR3 is made up of 11 amino acids. For the CDR3, the DNA is TGCAGTGCTAACACACGTACTGAAGCTTTCTTT. The encoded protein is CSANTRTEAFF.

This chain links TRBV6-7 with TRBJ2-1; 13 nucleotides align to TRBD2. TRBV6-7 is recorded as an ORF, its role being uncertain. The ends lost 7 bases at V and 9 bases at J; junction bases unmatched: 12. The CDR3 is made up of 16 amino acids. The CDR3 bases are TGTGCCAGCAAACATAAACTAGCGGGAGGGCCGGGTGAGCAGTTCTTC. Translating gives CASKHKLAGGPGEQFF.

The chain is built from TRBV20-1 and TRBJ2-7; 16 bases fit TRBD2. Germline trimming cut 6 bases from V and 2 bases from J; bases unmatched to any gene: 10. The CDR3 sequence is 17 residues long. Germline assignment: CDR1 DFQATT and CDR2 SNEGSKA (reference sequence). The CDR3 sequence: CSAGGTSGRALTYEQYF. The CDR3 region has the DNA TGCAGTGCCGGAGGGACTAGCGGGAGGGCCTTGACCTACGAGCAGTACTTC.

This clonotype has more than one count but fewer than ten. The chain recombines TRBV27 with TRBJ1-1; a possible D gene is TRBD1 (5 bases). Trimming left V 5 bases short and J 3 bases short, with 16 bases between. Germline values: CDR1 MNHEY, CDR2 SMNVEV (reference sequence). The CDR3 is made up of 15 amino acids. For the CDR3, the DNA is TGTGCCAGCAGTCTAGGGACCGGTGGACACACTGAAGCTTTCTTT. Protein product: CASSLGTGGHTEAFF.

The V and J genes are TRBV19 and TRBJ2-6, with 9 bases fitting TRBD1. The CDR3 spans 15 residues. The ends lost 11 bases at V and 0 bases at J; junction bases unmatched: 5. Germline values: CDR1 LNHDA, CDR2 SQIVND (reference sequence). CDR3 residues: CAAGQGSSGANVLTF. CDR3 coding DNA: TGTGCCGCCGGACAGGGGAGCTCTGGGGCCAACGTCCTGACTTTC.

This chain connects TRBV10-3 to TRBJ2-1; 7 nucleotides match TRBD2. This CDR3 contains 14 residues. CDR1 ENHRY and CDR2 SYGVKD come from the germline V gene. V trimming: 9 bases; J trimming: 2 bases; junction bases outside the gene matches: 7. The DNA of the CDR3 is TGTGCCATACACCCTAGCGGTACCTACAATGAGCAGTTCTTC. Protein sequence: CAIHPSGTYNEQFF.

This clonotype occurred once. The chain carries TRBV7-9 and TRBJ2-1; tentatively, D is TRBD1 (6 bases). Germline V gene sequence: CDR1 SEHNR, CDR2 FQNEAQ (reference sequence). Trimming stripped 9 bases from V and 1 base from J, with 16 bases between. This CDR3 comprises 15 residues. CDR3 nucleotide sequence: TGTGCCAGTACCCCCGGGCAGGGGTCCTACAATGAGCAGTTCTTC. Its protein is CASTPGQGSYNEQFF.

CDR3: CASSQDRQDQPQHF. The DNA for the CDR3 is TGCGCCAGCAGCCAAGATCGCCAGGATCAGCCCCAGCATTTT. This rearrangement joins TRBV4-1 to TRBJ1-5; unclear D gene. V was pared by 0 bases and J by 5 bases, with 8 bases between. Germline lookup yields CDR1 MGHRA and CDR2 YSYEKL. The CDR3 has 14 amino acids.